Listed below are T cell receptor beta chains from one sample, sequenced in a study of cytomegalovirus exposure and HLA in healthy donors. Here immunoSEQ multiplex PCR was the method, and the copy in TCRdb shows in-frame clones only, minus some. The repertoire has about 140,000 clones, roughly 81% of them found once; the top ten carry more than 1.4%. The sample was PBMCs. The receptors were sampled from a woman aged 25 to 45 in good health and CMV-seronegative. Both conserved end residues are part of each CDR3. The D gene is left open where the match is weak. Clone size is stated in some rows and not others, as once, few, many or a class when expanded.

clone_size	d_call	j_call	v_call	cdr3_nt	cdr3_aa
.	.	TRBJ2-7	TRBV18	TGTGCCAGCTCACCATTGGAGGGGTACTACGAGCAGTACTTC	CASSPLEGYYEQYF
few	.	TRBJ1-3	TRBV19	TGTGCCAGTGGGAAAGGAGGCTCTGGAAACACCATATATTTT	CASGKGGSGNTIYF
.	.	TRBJ1-1	TRBV7-2	TGTGCCAGCAGCCTCGTCGGGGGGGCGTCTGAAGCTTTCTTT	CASSLVGGASEAFF
.	.	TRBJ2-7	TRBV2	TGTGCCAGCAGTGCCCCGTATGCCTACGAGCAGTACTTC	CASSAPYAYEQYF
.	.	TRBJ2-6	TRBV27	TGTGCCAGCAGTTACAGCTCTGGGGCCAACGTCCTGACTTTC	CASSYSSGANVLTF
.	.	TRBJ2-3	TRBV10-3	TGTGCCATCAGTGAGTCTGAGTCTAGCACAGATACGCAGTATTTT	CAISESESSTDTQYF
.	TRBD2	TRBJ2-7	TRBV9	TGTGCCAGCAGCGCGGGGGGGGCCTACGAGCAGTACTTC	CASSAGGAYEQYF
.	.	TRBJ2-6	TRBV10-3	TGTGCCATCAGTGAGGGACAGAGAGGTAACTCTGGGGCCAACGTCCTGACTTTC	CAISEGQRGNSGANVLTF
.	.	TRBJ1-4	TRBV11-2	TGTGCCAGCAGCTTAGGAGTTATAAGAACTAATGAAAAACTGTTTTTT	CASSLGVIRTNEKLFF
few	TRBD1	TRBJ1-1	TRBV19	TGTGCCAGTAGTACCCCAACCGGGACAGACAACACTGAAGCTTTCTTT	CASSTPTGTDNTEAFF
.	.	TRBJ1-4	TRBV5-1	TGCGCCAGCAGCTTAGGACAGAAGAATGAAAAACTGTTTTTT	CASSLGQKNEKLFF
.	.	TRBJ1-2	TRBV19	TGTGCCAGTAGTATCGCCAGACTAAACTATGGCTACACCTTC	CASSIARLNYGYTF
.	.	TRBJ1-1	TRBV19	TGTGCCAGTAGTCAGAACACTGAAGCTTTCTTT	CASSQNTEAFF
.	.	TRBJ2-1	TRBV6-4	TGTGCCAGCAAAGGACAACAGGGCTGCTCCTACAATGAGCAGTTCTTC	CASKGQQGCSYNEQFF
.	.	TRBJ1-1	TRBV18	TGTGCCAGCTCACCACCGAACAGGGTCACTGAAGCTTTCTTT	CASSPPNRVTEAFF
once	.	TRBJ2-7	TRBV28	TGTGCCAGCAGTTTATCGCAGGGGCAATCCTACGAGCAGTACTTC	CASSLSQGQSYEQYF
.	TRBD1	TRBJ1-5	TRBV2	TGTGCCAGCAGTCGGGACAGGCTCGGTTGGGGCAATCAGCCCCAGCATTTT	CASSRDRLGWGNQPQHF